Presented here are 21 T cell receptor beta chains from one specimen sequenced in a study of shared T cell receptors in the human thymus. Profiled with immunoSEQ multiplex PCR; TCRdb holds only in-frame clones, not every one. In the table there are about 380,000 clones, around 93% of which are singletons. Sequencing was done on a sample of thymocytes. The receptors were sampled from a human donor.

V usage is TRBV9 and J usage is TRBJ1-2, with D unclear. Germline loops: CDR1 SGDLS, CDR2 YYNGEE. The germline V and J ends were trimmed by 0 bases and 7 bases, with 22 bases remaining between them. CDR3 length: 17 residues. CDR3 region: CASSVGGSLSGGIGYTF. Here the CDR3 DNA reads TGTGCCAGCAGCGTAGGGGGTTCCCTCTCGGGCGGGATTGGCTACACCTTC.

The gene calls are TRBV28 and TRBJ1-1; D is possibly TRBD1 (6 bases). The CDR3 runs 17 residues. The germline CDR1 and CDR2 sequences are MDHEN and SYDVKM. V was shortened by 6 bases and J by 1 base, with 21 bases between the two germline ends. The CDR3 DNA is TGTGCCAGCAGCCTTTCCCATGCGGGGGGCGGGAACACTGAAGCTTTCTTT. Protein: CASSLSHAGGGNTEAFF.

J is TRBJ2-1 and V is TRBV4-2, with TRBD2 as a possible D gene (6 bases). This CDR3 region has 18 residues. With 1 base removed from V and 6 bases from J, the gap between germline ends came to 22 bases. Germline CDR1 LGHNA, CDR2 YNFKEQ. The CDR3 spells CASSQVPSGGNACNEQFF. The CDR3 bases are TGTGCCAGCAGCCAAGTACCCTCCGGCGGGAACGCCTGCAATGAGCAGTTCTTC.

This clone is a singleton in its sample. The V call is TRBV18, the J call TRBJ1-1; D ambiguous. The germline V gene encodes CDR1 KGHSH and CDR2 LQKENI. Trimming removed 3 bases from V and 3 bases from J, with 14 bases in between. The CDR3 spans 15 residues. The CDR3 DNA follows: TGTGCCAGCTCACCTTTAAGGGCGCGGGACACTGAAGCTTTCTTT. It yields the protein CASSPLRARDTEAFF.

Concerning this clone itself: Germline and junction disagree at one end, which may indicate a read error. V is TRBV5-4 and J is TRBJ2-1; D uncertain. CDR3 length: 13 amino acids. CDR1 is SGHNT, CDR2 YYREEE, per germline (reference sequence). CDR3 in DNA: TGTGCCAGCAAAACTCCCTACACAAATCCCGGCGTCTTC. Its protein is CASKTPYTNPGVF.

The chain employs TRBV10-2 and TRBJ2-7, with D maybe TRBD1 (6 bases). The germline V gene has CDR1 WSHSY and CDR2 SAAADI. Trimming took 2 bases from V and 6 from J, leaving 14 bases between them. The CDR3 length is 14 residues. The CDR3 reads CASSETRGKSEQYF. The CDR3 DNA is TGCGCCAGCAGTGAGACCAGGGGAAAGAGCGAGCAGTACTTC.

This chain links TRBV9 with TRBJ2-7, with 10 bases lining up with TRBD1. V shed 4 bases, J shed 3 bases, and the junction held 10 bases outside the gene matches. This CDR3 region has 16 residues. Germline values: CDR1 SGDLS, CDR2 YYNGEE. The CDR3, as DNA: TGTGCCAGCAGCCCCCACGTGGGACAGGGGTTCTACGAGCAGTACTTC. Protein product: CASSPHVGQGFYEQYF. Based on the CDR3 plus reference TRBV9 and TRBJ2-7, the full variable domain is DSGVTQTPKHLITATGQRVTLRCSPRSGDLSVYWYQQSLDQGLQFLIQYYNGEERAKGNILERFSAQQFPDLHSELNLSSLELGDSALYFCASSPHVGQGFYEQYFGPGTRLTVT.

The chain employs TRBV2 and TRBJ1-5, with D hard to call. CDR1 is SNHLY, CDR2 FYNNEI, per germline. The CDR3 extends over 13 amino acids. Between the trimmed V and J ends, which lost 4 bases and 7 bases, there was a span of 11 bases. The DNA of the CDR3 is TGTGCCAGCAGTGGGCGAGGGAACCAGCCCCAGCATTTT. Residues: CASSGRGNQPQHF.

The chain joins TRBV29-1 to TRBJ2-3; 16 bases are shared with TRBD2. CDR3 length equals 18 residues. Per germline, CDR1 SQVTM and CDR2 ANQGSEA. Trimming at V came to 6 bases and at J to 1 base, leaving 10 bases not matched to a gene. The CDR3, as DNA: TGCAGCGTGCAACCGGGACTAGCGGGAGGGACCGGCACAGATACGCAGTATTTT. It specifies CSVQPGLAGGTGTDTQYF.

The CDR3 is CSVELANNEQFF. CDR3 nucleotides: TGCAGCGTTGAATTGGCCAACAATGAGCAGTTCTTC. The chain carries TRBV29-1 and TRBJ2-1; D remains ambiguous. The germline gives CDR1 SQVTM, CDR2 ANQGSEA. Trimming took off 2 bases at V and 5 bases at J, with 7 bases between the two ends. The CDR3 length is 12 residues.

This chain uses TRBV2 with TRBJ1-2; D is possibly TRBD1 (6 bases). Germline values: CDR1 SNHLY, CDR2 FYNNEI. The CDR3 spans 12 residues. V was pared by 6 bases and J by 6 bases, with 11 bases between. The CDR3 DNA is TGTGCCAGCAGCCCCAGGGGTAATGGCTACACCTTC. Amino acid sequence: CASSPRGNGYTF.

This chain links TRBV28 with TRBJ1-5, with D hard to call. CDR1 is MDHEN and CDR2 is SYDVKM in the germline V gene. Trimming cost V 3 bases and J 0 bases, with 15 bases left between them. This CDR3 has 17 amino acids. This CDR3 is CASSFEEAFFSNQPQHF. The CDR3 bases are TGTGCCAGCAGTTTTGAGGAGGCATTCTTTAGCAATCAGCCCCAGCATTTT.

This chain connects TRBV7-6 to TRBJ2-2, with D hard to call. The V end lost 2 bases, the J end lost 4 bases, and 5 bases lay between the germline ends. Per germline, CDR1 SGHVS and CDR2 FNYEAQ. This CDR3 has 13 residues. CDR3 residues: CASSLSRTGELFF. As DNA, the CDR3 is TGTGCCAGCAGCTTATCCCGCACCGGGGAGCTGTTTTTT.

The gene calls are TRBV7-3 and TRBJ2-7, with a possible D match to TRBD2 (5 bases). CDR3 length: 13 residues. Germline V lookup: CDR1 SGHTA, CDR2 FQGTGA. The ends were cut back, 5 bases at V and 4 bases at J, with 12 bases in the middle. The CDR3 sequence is CASSPPGLYEQYF. Here the CDR3 DNA reads TGTGCCAGCAGCCCGCCGGGGTTGTACGAGCAGTACTTC.

This rearrangement joins TRBV28 to TRBJ1-2; D uncertain. Germline V CDR1 and CDR2: MDHEN, SYDVKM. This CDR3 is 12 amino acids long. V gave up 6 bases and J gave up 5 bases, with 10 bases separating them. The CDR3 spells CASSADGYGYTF. CDR3 sequence (DNA): TGTGCCAGCAGCGCCGACGGGTATGGCTACACCTTC.

V gene TRBV28 combines with J gene TRBJ2-7, with TRBD1 identical over 11 bases. Germline CDR1 is MDHEN and CDR2 is SYDVKM. V gave up 5 bases and J gave up 3 bases; unmatched junction bases: 12. The CDR3 is 17 amino acids. The CDR3 reads CASSPLWSGQGGYEQYF. For the CDR3, the DNA is TGTGCCAGCAGTCCACTTTGGTCGGGACAGGGGGGCTACGAGCAGTACTTC.

V usage is TRBV28 and J usage is TRBJ2-1; 10 nucleotides align to TRBD2. V dropped 6 bases and J dropped 4; count of bases not matched to a gene: 18. Germline lookup yields CDR1 MDHEN and CDR2 SYDVKM. This CDR3 spans 19 amino acids. This chain's CDR3 is CASSQGRSVVSGRYNEQFF. The CDR3 nucleotides read TGTGCCAGCAGCCAAGGCCGTTCGGTGGTTAGCGGGAGGTACAATGAGCAGTTCTTC.

This rearrangement joins TRBV14 to TRBJ2-5; 9 positions match TRBD2. Germline values: CDR1 SGHDN, CDR2 FVKESK. The CDR3 has 17 residues. The trim removed 0 bases at V and 4 bases at J, leaving 9 bases unmatched. In DNA form, the CDR3 reads TGTGCCAGCAGCCAAGATTGGCTAGCGGGATGGTCAGAGACCCAGTACTTC. The encoded protein is CASSQDWLAGWSETQYF.

On this clone: No conserved phenylalanine or tryptophan ends this CDR3, so it is likely a read error. The DNA is left out, because the CDR3 cannot be placed on it with certainty; the CDR3 is given as TCRdb lists it. The gene calls are TRBV21-1 and TRBJ1-2; the table's D call TRBD1 went unverified against the DNA. TRBV21-1 is an annotated pseudogene. The CDR3 contains 10 residues when both ends are counted. The CDR3 loop is CASSKVQGTL.

This clone was recorded once. This sequence joins TRBV25-1 and TRBJ1-1; the match to TRBD1 covers 7 bases. CDR3 length: 15 amino acids. J was trimmed by 1 base and V by 7 bases; bases with no gene match: 9. The V gene's germline CDR1 is MGHDK and CDR2 SYGVNS. The CDR3: CASTPGTARNTEAFF. The CDR3, as DNA: TGTGCCAGCACACCAGGGACAGCTCGGAACACTGAAGCTTTCTTT.

For this clone: The sample has other DNA sequences that encode this CDR3 too. This chain links TRBV27 with TRBJ2-1; TRBD1 matches 10 bases. Losses at the gene ends were 5 bases for V and 6 bases for J; bases not matched to a gene: 7. In germline, CDR1 is MNHEY, CDR2 SMNVEV (reference sequence). The CDR3 is 15 amino acids. The CDR3 spells CASSSRDRGPNEQFF. The CDR3 DNA sequence: TGTGCCAGCAGTAGCCGGGACAGGGGTCCCAATGAGCAGTTCTTC.